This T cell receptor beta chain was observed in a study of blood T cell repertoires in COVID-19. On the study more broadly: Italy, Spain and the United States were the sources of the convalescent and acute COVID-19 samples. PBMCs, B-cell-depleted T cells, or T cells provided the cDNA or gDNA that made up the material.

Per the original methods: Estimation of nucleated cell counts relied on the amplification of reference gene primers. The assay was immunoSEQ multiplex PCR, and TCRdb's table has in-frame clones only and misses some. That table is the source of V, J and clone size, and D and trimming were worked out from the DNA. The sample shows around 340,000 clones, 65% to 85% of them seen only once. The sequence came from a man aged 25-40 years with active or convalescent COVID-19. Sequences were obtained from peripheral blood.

Here the CDR3 reads CASSLELAGVGEDTQYF. The CDR3 DNA follows: TGTGCCAGCAGCTTGGAACTAGCGGGAGTGGGGGAAGATACGCAGTATTTT. The V call is TRBV5-4, the J call TRBJ2-3; TRBD2 matches at 11 bases. After removal of 0 bases from V and 5 bases from J, the junction contained 8 bases not matched to a gene. This CDR3 comprises 17 residues. Germline CDR1 SGHNT, CDR2 YYREEE (reference sequence).